This TCR beta chain appears in the sequencing data of a study of blood T cell repertoires in COVID-19. Study in general: Some COVID-19 samples were acute and others convalescent; all came from the United States, Italy and Spain. The cDNA or gDNA used as material had been derived from T cells, B-cell-depleted T cells, or PBMCs.

In the original processing: Counts of nucleated cells, estimated from reference gene primer amplification, were obtained. Profiling relied on immunoSEQ multiplex PCR, and the TCRdb table lists in-frame clones only, not all of them. That table furnishes V, J and clone size, whereas the DNA furnished D and trimming. The table shows approximately 180,000 clones, with about 85% occurring only once. The germline CDR1 and CDR2 sequences are LGHDT and YNNKEL (reference sequence). This CDR3 spans 14 amino acids. V lost 2 bases and J lost 0, with 4 bases in between. This receptor was identified in a man in his sixties with active or convalescent COVID-19. This rearrangement joins TRBV3-1 (or the pseudogene TRBV3-2) to TRBJ2-2; D is unresolved. The sample consisted of peripheral blood. The CDR3 sequence: CASSQPTNTGELFF. CDR3 nucleotide sequence: TGTGCCAGCAGCCAACCTACGAACACCGGGGAGCTGTTTTTT.